These 18 T cell receptor beta chains came from one sample sequenced in a study of sequential checkpoint blockade in melanoma (dated by TCRdb to the late 2010s). The intended sense of this specimen's treatment or condition label: randomized to nivolumab then ipilimumab (arm A) or the reverse (arm B). Library prep was done by the immunoSEQ multiplex PCR assay. TCRdb limited this immuneACCESS table to in-frame rearrangements with V and J called. A share of clones is missing; checked studies link under half to unresolved V genes, and the rest is unexplained. For this sample there are approximately 12,000 clones; nearly 80% appear just once. About three fifths of the sample is taken by the ten largest. Here the sequenced sample was CD8+ T cells sorted from blood (inferred from file names), taken from a patient given nivolumab and ipilimumab in sequence. Source of these receptors: a human donor with melanoma.

J is TRBJ2-3 and V is TRBV7-9, with a possible D match to TRBD2 (5 bases). CDR1 and CDR2 from the germline V gene are SEHNR and FQNEAQ (reference sequence). The CDR3 consists of 14 residues. The germline V and J ends were trimmed by 4 bases and 0 bases, with 8 bases remaining between them. The CDR3 region has the DNA TGTGCCAGCAGCTCGGGAATTAGCACAGATACGCAGTATTTT. Protein sequence: CASSSGISTDTQYF.

CDR3 amino acids: CASSLESSGEQYF. As DNA, the CDR3 is TGTGCCAGCAGCTTAGAGTCGTCGGGCGAGCAGTACTTC. V gene TRBV11-2 combines with J gene TRBJ2-7, with unresolved D. Looked up from germline, CDR1 is SGHAT and CDR2 is FQNNGV. The CDR3 covers 13 residues. The V and J ends lost 0 bases and 6 bases respectively, with 9 bases between them.

The genes are TRBV6-4 and TRBJ2-1; TRBD2 is a possible D gene (5 bases). The CDR3 covers 14 residues. Germline CDR1 is MRHNA and CDR2 is SNTAGT. The germline V and J ends were trimmed by 6 bases and 1 base, with 10 bases remaining between them. CDR3 protein: CASSLAASYNEQFF. DNA of the CDR3: TGTGCCAGCAGCCTAGCTGCGTCCTACAATGAGCAGTTCTTC.

In nucleotides, the CDR3 is TGTGCCAGCAGTCTTTTGAACACTGAAGCTTTCTTT. Protein product: CASSLLNTEAFF. The chain uses TRBV25-1 and TRBJ1-1; no clear D gene. The germline gives CDR1 MGHDK, CDR2 SYGVNS. V was trimmed by 5 bases and J by 0 bases, leaving 4 bases between them. The CDR3 is 12 amino acids.

V and J are TRBV13 and TRBJ2-7; 9 bases match TRBD1. The J segment lost 6 bases and the V segment lost 3 bases, leaving 6 bases of the junction unmatched. Germline lookup yields CDR1 PRHDT and CDR2 FYEKMQ (reference sequence). The CDR3 contains 14 residues. The CDR3 region has the DNA TGTGCCAGCAGCTTCGGGACAGGGCCCAGCGAGCAGTACTTC. Protein: CASSFGTGPSEQYF.

The chain employs TRBV5-6 and TRBJ2-7; TRBD2 is a possible D gene (6 bases). V was shortened by 0 bases and J by 6 bases, with 16 bases between the two germline ends. Germline V gene lookup returns CDR1 SGHDT and CDR2 YYEEEE. There are 15 residues in the CDR3. CDR3 in amino acids: CASSLDAGFPSEQYF. The CDR3 coding sequence is TGTGCCAGCAGCTTGGATGCGGGATTTCCCTCCGAGCAGTACTTC.

This rearrangement joins TRBV7-3 to TRBJ2-4; TRBD2 agrees at 8 bases. V dropped 7 bases and J dropped 8; count of bases not matched to a gene: 16. This CDR3 contains 16 residues. CDR1 is SGHTA and CDR2 is FQGTGA in the germline V gene. The CDR3 reads CASNKKIAGRKDIQYF. In DNA, the CDR3 is TGTGCCAGCAACAAAAAGATAGCGGGAAGGAAAGACATTCAGTACTTC.

The chain recombines TRBV6-5 with TRBJ1-3; D call uncertain. Germline loops: CDR1 MNHEY, CDR2 SVGAGI. V lost 6 bases to trimming and J lost 3 bases, with 12 bases between them. This CDR3 comprises 14 residues. CDR3 region: CASSSSPRGNTIYF. Written as DNA, the CDR3 is TGTGCCAGCAGCTCTAGCCCACGTGGAAACACCATATATTTT.

As for this clone: A read error is likely here: a far larger clone is one base away. The sample holds other DNA sequences that translate to the same CDR3. This chain links TRBV27 with TRBJ2-7; no firm D call. The CDR3 extends over 14 amino acids. Germline V gene lookup returns CDR1 MNHEY and CDR2 SMNVEV (reference sequence). The CDR3 DNA follows: TGTGCCAGCAGTTTACTAGACCAGCCCTACGAGCAATACTTC. Translation gives CASSLLDQPYEQYF.

This clone was seen more than once but under ten times. The chain has TRBV4-2 and TRBJ2-5, with TRBD1 identical over 7 bases. The DNA end lines up better with TRBJ2-7; the J call may be wrong. The CDR3 loop spans 16 amino acids. In germline, CDR1 is LGHNA, CDR2 YNFKEQ. In DNA, the CDR3 is TGTGCCTGCATCCAAGATTCGTGGGCAGGGGGCTACGAGCAGTACTTC. Translating it yields CACIQDSWAGGYEQYF.

This clone was picked up one time. The chain couples TRBV29-1 to TRBJ2-7; 8 nucleotides line up with TRBD1. J was trimmed by 5 bases and V by 4 bases; bases with no gene match: 13. The V gene's germline CDR1 is SQVTM and CDR2 ANQGSEA. The CDR3 has 15 amino acids. The chain's CDR3 is CSVALENRGYHEQYF. CDR3 bases: TGCAGCGTTGCCCTAGAAAACAGGGGGTACCACGAGCAGTACTTC.

The chain links TRBV6-5 to TRBJ2-1; perhaps TRBD2 as D (5 bases). Germline V gives CDR1 MNHEY, CDR2 SVGAGI. The length of the CDR3 is 13 residues. With 4 bases removed from V and 4 bases from J, the gap between germline ends came to 8 bases. The CDR3 here is CASSLPGYNEQFF. The CDR3 nucleotides are TGTGCCAGCAGTTTACCGGGATACAATGAGCAGTTCTTC.

V gene TRBV28 combines with J gene TRBJ2-2, with 7 bases matching TRBD1. The CDR3 runs 16 residues. Per germline, CDR1 MDHEN and CDR2 SYDVKM. The trim removed 8 bases at V and 2 bases at J, leaving 11 bases unmatched. The CDR3 protein is CASSRTGTDNTGELFF. CDR3 nucleotide sequence: TGTGCCAGCTCTCGGACCGGGACAGATAACACCGGGGAGCTGTTTTTT.

The chain employs TRBV27 and TRBJ2-7; possible D gene TRBD2, 6 bases. Germline values: CDR1 MNHEY, CDR2 SMNVEV (reference sequence). This CDR3 contains 14 residues. The V and J ends lost 7 bases and 5 bases respectively, with 18 bases between them. This CDR3 reads CASTLRQGGHEQYF. The DNA of the CDR3 is TGTGCCAGCACCCTTCGGCAGGGAGGCCACGAGCAGTACTTC.

V gene TRBV27 combines with J gene TRBJ2-5; maybe TRBD1 (7 bases). This CDR3 has 13 amino acids. Trimming removed 2 bases at V and 4 bases at J, with 8 bases between. Germline CDR1 reads MNHEY; CDR2 reads SMNVEV (reference sequence). The CDR3: CASSLQGGETQYF. The CDR3 bases are TGTGCCAGCAGTTTACAGGGGGGAGAGACCCAGTACTTC.

The CDR3 DNA reads as TGTGCCAGCAGCGTTACGGGTGAGCAGTTCTTC. This translates into CASSVTGEQFF. The rearrangement links TRBV9 to TRBJ2-1; D unresolved. CDR1 and CDR2 from the germline V gene are SGDLS and YYNGEE. This CDR3 is 11 amino acids long. The germline V and J ends were trimmed by 2 bases and 9 bases, with 6 bases remaining between them.

CDR3 nucleotides: TGTGCCAGCAGCTTCGGACTGGGGGGCACCGGGGAGCTGTTTTTT. Translation gives CASSFGLGGTGELFF. V is TRBV5-4 and J is TRBJ2-2; the D gene is possibly TRBD2 (6 bases). CDR1 is SGHNT, CDR2 YYREEE, per germline (reference sequence). V dropped 2 bases and J dropped 4 bases, with 12 bases sitting between them. The CDR3 contains 15 residues.

This clone was seen only a few times. CDR3 in amino acids: CASSSTGGGTEAFF. The DNA for the CDR3 is TGTGCCAGCAGTTCAACAGGCGGTGGCACTGAAGCTTTCTTT. The gene calls are TRBV28 and TRBJ1-1; maybe TRBD1 (5 bases). V was shortened by 4 bases and J by 4 bases, with 13 bases between the two germline ends. Germline V gene sequence: CDR1 MDHEN, CDR2 SYDVKM. The CDR3 consists of 14 residues.